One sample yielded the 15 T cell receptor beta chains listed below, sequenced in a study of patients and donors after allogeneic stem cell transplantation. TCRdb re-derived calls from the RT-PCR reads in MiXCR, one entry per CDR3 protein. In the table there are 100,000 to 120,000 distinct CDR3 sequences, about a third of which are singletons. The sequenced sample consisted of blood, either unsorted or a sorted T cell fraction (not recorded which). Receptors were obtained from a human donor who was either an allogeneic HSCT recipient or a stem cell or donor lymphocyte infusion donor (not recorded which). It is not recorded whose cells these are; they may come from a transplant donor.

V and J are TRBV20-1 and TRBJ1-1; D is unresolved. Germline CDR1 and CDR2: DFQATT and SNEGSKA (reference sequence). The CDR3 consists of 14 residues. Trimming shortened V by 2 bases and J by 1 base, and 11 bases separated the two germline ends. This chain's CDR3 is CSARIGSPNTEAFF. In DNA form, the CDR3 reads TGCAGTGCTAGAATAGGCAGCCCGAACACTGAAGCTTTCTTT.

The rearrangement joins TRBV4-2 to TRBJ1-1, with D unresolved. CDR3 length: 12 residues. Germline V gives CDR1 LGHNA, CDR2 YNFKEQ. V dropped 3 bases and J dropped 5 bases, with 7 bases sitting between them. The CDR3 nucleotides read TGTGCCAGCAGCCATTCTTGGACTGAAGCTTTCTTT. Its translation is CASSHSWTEAFF.

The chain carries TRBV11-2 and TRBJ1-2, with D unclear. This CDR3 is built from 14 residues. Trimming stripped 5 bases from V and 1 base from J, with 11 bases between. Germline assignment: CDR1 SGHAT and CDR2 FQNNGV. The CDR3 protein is CASSRGRVNYGYTF. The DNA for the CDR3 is TGTGCCAGCAGCCGAGGACGGGTTAACTATGGCTACACCTTC.

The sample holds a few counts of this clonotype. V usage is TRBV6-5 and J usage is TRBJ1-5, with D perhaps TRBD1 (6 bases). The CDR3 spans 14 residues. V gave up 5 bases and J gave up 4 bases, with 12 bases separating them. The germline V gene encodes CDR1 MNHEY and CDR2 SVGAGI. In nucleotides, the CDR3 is TGTGCCAGCAGTCCAAACAGGGCGAATCAGCCCCAGCATTTT. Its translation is CASSPNRANQPQHF.

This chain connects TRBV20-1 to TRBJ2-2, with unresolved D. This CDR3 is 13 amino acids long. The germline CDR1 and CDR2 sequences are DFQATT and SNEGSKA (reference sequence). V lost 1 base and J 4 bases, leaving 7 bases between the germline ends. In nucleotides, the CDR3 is TGCAGTGCTAGAGGGGCGGCCACCGGGGAGCTGTTTTTT. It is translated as CSARGAATGELFF.

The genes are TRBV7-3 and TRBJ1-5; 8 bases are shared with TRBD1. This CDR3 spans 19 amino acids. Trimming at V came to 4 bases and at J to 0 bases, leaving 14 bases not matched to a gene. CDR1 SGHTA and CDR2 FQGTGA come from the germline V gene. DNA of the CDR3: TGTGCCAGCAGCTGGGGGACAGGTCCGCCTCGTTATAGCAATCAGCCCCAGCATTTT. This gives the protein CASSWGTGPPRYSNQPQHF.

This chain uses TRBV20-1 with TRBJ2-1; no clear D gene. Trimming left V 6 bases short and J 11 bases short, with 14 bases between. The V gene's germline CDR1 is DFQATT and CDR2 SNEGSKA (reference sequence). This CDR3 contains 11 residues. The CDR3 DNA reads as TGCAGTGCCCCGACTGGCGCCAAGCAGTTCTTC. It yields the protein CSAPTGAKQFF.

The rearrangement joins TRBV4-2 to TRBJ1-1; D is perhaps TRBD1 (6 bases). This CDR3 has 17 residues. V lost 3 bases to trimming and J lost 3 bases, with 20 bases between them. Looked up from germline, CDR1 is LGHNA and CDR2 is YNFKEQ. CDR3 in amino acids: CASSQTTGILRDTEAFF. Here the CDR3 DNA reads TGTGCCAGCAGCCAGACGACAGGTATTTTACGGGACACTGAAGCTTTCTTT.

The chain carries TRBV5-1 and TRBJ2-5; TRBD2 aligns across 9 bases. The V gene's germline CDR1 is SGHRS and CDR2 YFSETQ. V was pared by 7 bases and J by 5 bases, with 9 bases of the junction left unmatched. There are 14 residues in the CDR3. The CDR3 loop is CASRWRSGRETQYF. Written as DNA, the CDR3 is TGCGCCAGCCGATGGAGGAGCGGGAGGGAGACCCAGTACTTC. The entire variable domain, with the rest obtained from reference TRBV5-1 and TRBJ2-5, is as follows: KAGVTQTPRYLIKTRGQQVTLSCSPISGHRSVSWYQQTPGQGLQFLFEYFSETQRNKGNFPGRFSGRQFSNSRSEMNVSTLELGDSALYLCASRWRSGRETQYFGPGTRLLVL.

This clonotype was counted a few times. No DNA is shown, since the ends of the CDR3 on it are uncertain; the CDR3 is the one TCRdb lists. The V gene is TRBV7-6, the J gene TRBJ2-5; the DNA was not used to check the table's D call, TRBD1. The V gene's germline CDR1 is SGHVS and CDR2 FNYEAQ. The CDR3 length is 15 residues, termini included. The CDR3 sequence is CASSLVAVGSRGFHF.

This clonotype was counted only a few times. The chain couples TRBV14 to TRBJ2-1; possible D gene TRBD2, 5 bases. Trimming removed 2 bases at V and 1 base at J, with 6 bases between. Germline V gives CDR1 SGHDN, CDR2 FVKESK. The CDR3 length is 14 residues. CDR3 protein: CASSQQRSYNEQFF. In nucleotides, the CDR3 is TGTGCCAGCAGCCAACAGCGGTCCTACAATGAGCAGTTCTTC.

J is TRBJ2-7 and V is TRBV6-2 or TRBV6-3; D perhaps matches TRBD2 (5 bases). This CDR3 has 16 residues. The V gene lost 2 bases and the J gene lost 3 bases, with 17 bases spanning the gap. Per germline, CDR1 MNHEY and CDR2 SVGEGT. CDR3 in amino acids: CASSYPEVEAVYEQYF. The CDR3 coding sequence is TGTGCCAGCAGTTACCCTGAAGTGGAGGCGGTCTACGAGCAGTACTTC.

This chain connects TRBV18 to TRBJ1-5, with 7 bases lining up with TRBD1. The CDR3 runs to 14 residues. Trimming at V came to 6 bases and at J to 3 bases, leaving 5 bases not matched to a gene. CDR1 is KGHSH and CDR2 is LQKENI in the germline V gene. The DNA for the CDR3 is TGTGCCAGCTCGCGGGACAGCCTCAATCAGCCCCAGCATTTT. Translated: CASSRDSLNQPQHF. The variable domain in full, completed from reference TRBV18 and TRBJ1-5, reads NAGVMQNPRHLVRRRGQEARLRCSPMKGHSHVYWYRQLPEEGLKFMVYLQKENIIDESGMPKERFSAEFPKEGPSILRIQQVVRGDSAAYFCASSRDSLNQPQHFGDGTRLSIL.

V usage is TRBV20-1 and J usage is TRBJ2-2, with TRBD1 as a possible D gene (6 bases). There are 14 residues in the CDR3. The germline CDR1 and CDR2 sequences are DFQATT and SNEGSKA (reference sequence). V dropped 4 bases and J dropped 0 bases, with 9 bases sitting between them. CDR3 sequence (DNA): TGCAGTGCTACGGACAGCGCGAACACCGGGGAGCTGTTTTTT. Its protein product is CSATDSANTGELFF.

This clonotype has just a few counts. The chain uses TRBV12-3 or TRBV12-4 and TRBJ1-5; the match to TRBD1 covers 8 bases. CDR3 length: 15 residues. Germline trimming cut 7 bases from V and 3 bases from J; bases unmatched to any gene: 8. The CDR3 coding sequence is TGTGCCAGCACCTTAGGGGACAGGTACAATCAGCCCCAGCATTTT. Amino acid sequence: CASTLGDRYNQPQHF.